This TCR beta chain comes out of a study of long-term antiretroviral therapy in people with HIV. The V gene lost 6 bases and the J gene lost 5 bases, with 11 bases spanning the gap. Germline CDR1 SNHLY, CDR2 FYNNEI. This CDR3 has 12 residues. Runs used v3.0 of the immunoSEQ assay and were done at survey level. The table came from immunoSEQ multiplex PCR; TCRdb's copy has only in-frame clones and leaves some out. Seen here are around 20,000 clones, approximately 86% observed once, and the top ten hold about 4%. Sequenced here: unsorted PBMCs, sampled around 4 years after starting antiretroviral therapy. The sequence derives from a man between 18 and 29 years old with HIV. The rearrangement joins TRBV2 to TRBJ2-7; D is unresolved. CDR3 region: CASRADGNEQYV. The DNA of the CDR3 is TGTGCCAGCAGGGCCGATGGGAACGAGCAGTACGTC.